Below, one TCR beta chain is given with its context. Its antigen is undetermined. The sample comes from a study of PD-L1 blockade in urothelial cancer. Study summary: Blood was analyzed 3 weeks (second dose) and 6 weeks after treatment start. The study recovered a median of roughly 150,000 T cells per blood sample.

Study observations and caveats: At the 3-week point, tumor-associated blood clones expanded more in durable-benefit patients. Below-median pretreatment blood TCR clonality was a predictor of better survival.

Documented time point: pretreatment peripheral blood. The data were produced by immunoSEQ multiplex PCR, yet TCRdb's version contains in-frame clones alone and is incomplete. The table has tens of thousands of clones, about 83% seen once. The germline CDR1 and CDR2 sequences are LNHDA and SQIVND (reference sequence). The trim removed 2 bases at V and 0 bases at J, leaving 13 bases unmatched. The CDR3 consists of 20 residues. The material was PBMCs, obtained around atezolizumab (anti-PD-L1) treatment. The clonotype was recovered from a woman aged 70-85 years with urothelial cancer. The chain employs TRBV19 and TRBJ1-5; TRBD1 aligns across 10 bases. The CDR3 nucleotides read TGTGCCAGTAGTATACCCCATTGGGACAGGGGTGCCGATAGCAATCAGCCCCAGCATTTT. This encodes CASSIPHWDRGADSNQPQHF.